The T cell receptor (beta chain) described here comes from a study of blood T cells in healthy people across ages. Overall study results and limits: Calculation of diversity from one million T cells yielded estimates considered to be underestimates. Leaving the PBMCs unsorted stopped any conclusive comparison of naive versus antigen-experienced cells. Greater diversity and more naive CD4+ cells were seen in long-lived donors than in aged donors.

As regards this clonotype: What it binds is unknown. Relative to the germline gene, one junction end is altered; a read error may explain this.

Then a second PCR, running about 7 to 11 cycles, was carried out with a sample-barcoded 5' primer and a J-beta primer mix. Each cDNA molecule was tagged by a template-switch adaptor with 12 random nucleotides. TCRdb fed the 5' RACE reads into MiXCR, producing one record per CDR3 protein. The sample consists of about 1.8 million distinct CDR3 sequences, around half of them appearing once. The origin of this receptor is a woman between 35 and 50 years old in good health. The sequenced sample consisted of blood.

The DNA for the CDR3 is TGTGTCAGCAGCTCGGGACTAGCGGACTTAGAGCAGTTCTTC. This encodes CVSSSGLADLEQFF. The chain combines TRBV7-2 with TRBJ2-1; TRBD2 matches 11 bases. The germline CDR1 and CDR2 sequences are SGHTA and FQGNSA. The CDR3 runs 14 residues.